The subject of this entry is one TCR beta chain. This sample is part of a study of T cell responses to AZD1222 COVID-19 vaccine. V lost 5 bases to trimming and J lost 3 bases, with 13 bases between them. Germline-derived CDR1 and CDR2 are SGHTA and FQGNSA. The CDR3 totals 14 residues. TCRdb's table, derived via immunoSEQ multiplex PCR, lists solely in-frame clones and lacks some. The sample lists about 40,000 clones; over 80% were seen once. The rearrangement links TRBV7-2 to TRBJ2-5; D remains ambiguous. The TCR originated in an adult who received the AZD1222 COVID-19 vaccine. Sequenced material: peripheral blood, taken 28 days after the second AZD1222 dose. The DNA of the CDR3 is TGTGCCAGCAGCCGCCGGCTGATTAAAGAGACCCAGTACTTC. Encoded protein: CASSRRLIKETQYF.